What follows is one T cell receptor beta chain and its context. This specimen comes from a study of blood T cells in healthy people across ages. V trimming: 1 base; J trimming: 2 bases; junction bases outside the gene matches: 8. CDR1 is MNHEY and CDR2 is SVGEGT in the germline V gene. The CDR3 loop spans 16 amino acids. Alongside a J-beta primer mix, a sample-barcoded 5' primer served in a second PCR lasting about 6 to 11 cycles. TCRdb reprocessed the 5' RACE reads with MiXCR, giving one entry per CDR3 protein. The sample contains around 620,000 distinct CDR3 sequences, roughly 29% of which appear only once.

The rearrangement joins TRBV6-2 or TRBV6-3 to TRBJ2-7, with 7 bases matching TRBD2. The sequenced sample was blood. This receptor was taken from a woman in her 70s in good health. DNA for the CDR3: TGTGCCAGCAGTTACTGGACTAGTGGGGCCGCCTACGAGCAGTACTTC. It translates to CASSYWTSGAAYEQYF.